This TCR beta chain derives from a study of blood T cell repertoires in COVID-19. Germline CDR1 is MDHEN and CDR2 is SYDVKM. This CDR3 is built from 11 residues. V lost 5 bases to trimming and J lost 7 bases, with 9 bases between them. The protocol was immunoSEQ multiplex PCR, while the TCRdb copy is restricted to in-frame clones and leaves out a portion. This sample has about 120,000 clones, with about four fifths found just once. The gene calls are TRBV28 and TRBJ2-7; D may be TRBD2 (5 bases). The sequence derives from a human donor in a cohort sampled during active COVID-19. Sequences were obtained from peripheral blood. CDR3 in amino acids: CASSLRGEQYF. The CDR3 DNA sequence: TGTGCCAGCAGTCTTCGAGGGGAGCAGTACTTC. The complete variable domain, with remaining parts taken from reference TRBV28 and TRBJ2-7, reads DVKVTQSSRYLVKRTGEKVFLECVQDMDHENMFWYRQDPGLGLRLIYFSYDVKMKEKGDIPEGYSVSREKKERFSLILESASTNQTSMYLCASSLRGEQYFGPGTRLTVT.